This T cell receptor beta chain was sequenced in a study of T cells and Merkel cell carcinoma outcomes. Overall study results and limits: In Merkel cell carcinoma, repertoire and T-cell density reportedly predicted outcomes.

This CDR3 is 15 amino acids long. Trimming took 5 bases from V and 6 from J, leaving 19 bases between them. CDR1 and CDR2 (germline): SGHTA, FQGTGA. Measured with immunoSEQ multiplex PCR; TCRdb has only the in-frame clones, and not every one. This sample yields approximately 7,000 clones, of which about 90% are seen a single time; around 2.7% belongs to the top ten. A word on this clone: Its antigen remains unidentified.

Sequenced input: tumor tissue from Merkel cell carcinoma. The chain recombines TRBV7-3 with TRBJ1-2; D not certain. The origin of this receptor is a human donor with Merkel cell carcinoma. CDR3 residues: CASSTRTPRRDGYTF. The CDR3 DNA reads TGTGCCAGCAGCACCCGGACTCCCCGGCGGGATGGCTACACCTTC.